These T cell receptor beta chains were read from a single sample in a study of blood T cell repertoires in COVID-19. Some clones are missing from TCRdb's copy, which holds only in-frame ones; the method was immunoSEQ multiplex PCR. The table shows 360,000 or so clones, with more than 70% occurring only once. The sample consisted of PBMCs or T cells enriched from blood (not recorded which). These receptors were collected from a woman in her twenties or thirties who had been exposed to COVID-19. The CDR3 runs from the conserved cysteine through the conserved F or W. Fields, in order: V gene, CDR3 protein.

>TRBV5-4
CASSGGVTYEQYF
>TRBV5-1
CASSTRTSGVQETQYF
>TRBV7-3
CASSSPGLAGANTGELFF
>TRBV11-2
CASSLRRGGFYNEQFF
>TRBV11-2
CASSLVVGERFF
>TRBV19
CASSISPQSYEQYF
>TRBV1
CTSSQGGWDSLNRTEAFF
>TRBV7-9
CASSLARDLPEETQYF
>TRBV5-1
CASSVDGQIQETQYF
>TRBV7-9
CASSLVTGQGPEAFF